One sample yielded the 14 T cell receptor beta chains listed below, sequenced in a study of breast tumors, draining lymph nodes, adjacent tissues (dated by TCRdb to the mid-2010s). Library preparation was by multiplex PCR. Data came from an Illumina HiSeq 2000. Using fastp trimming at Q25 and MiXCR clonotype assembly, TCRdb reanalyzed the public sequencing data and kept in-frame beta chains. For every CDR3 protein sequence, its rows merge into one entry that carries the most common genes and DNA. In this sample the table shows hundreds of thousands of distinct CDR3 sequences, approximately 29% of which occur a single time. The top ten clones comprise 1.1% to 1.5% of the sample. The axillary draining lymph nodes of breast cancer patients were the source of the lymph node samples. Sequenced sample: axillary lymph node tissue. The receptors shown here come from a female donor with breast cancer. Some clones in this sample may be carry-over from other donors' samples.

The V gene is TRBV19, the J gene TRBJ2-3; D is perhaps TRBD1 (5 bases). The last part of the DNA fits TRBJ1-5 better; the J call may be wrong. The CDR3 sequence is 19 residues long. CDR1 is LNHDA, CDR2 SQIVND, per germline (reference sequence). The DNA of the CDR3 is TGTGCCAGTAGTATCTCTGTCGGGGGTTCCCTCTATAGCAATCAGCCCCAGCATTTT. It is translated as CASSISVGGSLYSNQPQHF.

In this sample, this clonotype turned up many times. This rearrangement joins TRBV3-1 to TRBJ2-7, with D possibly TRBD1 on 6 matching bases. The CDR3 totals 16 residues. Germline CDR1 reads LGHDT; CDR2 reads YNNKEL (reference sequence). The V end was cut by 1 base, the J end by 3 bases, with 16 bases between. The CDR3 region has the DNA TGTGCCAGCAGCCAAGTCATGACAGGAATCTACTACGAGCAGTACTTC. Translated, it gives CASSQVMTGIYYEQYF.

As concerns this clonotype: This may be a read error: a much more frequent sequence differs by one nucleotide. CDR3 DNA: TGTGCCAGCAGCCTAACGCAGGGGGCTTCTAATGAAAAACTGTTTTTT. Translating it yields CASSLTQGASNEKLFF. V is TRBV11-2 and J is TRBJ1-4; TRBD1 matches at 8 bases. The CDR3 contains 16 residues. Germline V gene data show CDR1 as SGHAT and CDR2 as FQNNGV. Trimming cost V 5 bases and J 3 bases; bases outside gene matches: 8.

This clonotype was seen a handful of times. It may be a read error: a sequence one base away is much more abundant. The chain couples TRBV4-3 to TRBJ2-7, with 8 positions matching TRBD2. The CDR3 is made up of 15 amino acids. CDR1 LGHNA and CDR2 YSLEER come from the germline V gene. CDR3 coding DNA: TGCGCCAGCAGCCCGGGGGGGGATAGCTCCTACGGGCAGTACTTC. Translating it yields CASSPGGDSSYGQYF.

The CDR3 sequence: CASSLMDRGSPTDTQYF. The CDR3 DNA follows: TGTGCCAGCAGCTTGATGGACAGGGGGAGTCCTACAGATACGCAGTATTTT. The chain couples TRBV5-5 to TRBJ2-3; TRBD1 agrees at 10 bases. V shed 1 base, J shed 3 bases, and the junction held 8 bases outside the gene matches. Germline assignment: CDR1 SGHKS and CDR2 YYEKEE (reference sequence). CDR3 length: 17 amino acids.

Details on this clonotype: A much larger clone sits a single nucleotide away, making a read error possible. The missing conserved phenylalanine or tryptophan at the end of this CDR3 makes a read error likely. This sequence joins TRBV27 and TRBJ2-7; 8 bases align to TRBD1. The CDR3 runs to 15 residues. V dropped 5 bases and J dropped 3; count of bases not matched to a gene: 9. Germline V gene data show CDR1 as MNHEY and CDR2 as SMNVEV (reference sequence). This chain's CDR3 is CASSPRTGSVYEQYL. The CDR3 DNA follows: TGTGCCAGCAGTCCCCGGACAGGGTCCGTCTACGAGCAGTACCTC.

This clonotype was recorded many times. J is TRBJ2-3 and V is TRBV20-1, with TRBD2 matching over 14 bases. The CDR3 runs to 16 residues. The V gene end was trimmed by 3 bases and the J gene end by 3 bases; junction bases not matched to a gene: 5. Germline values: CDR1 DFQATT, CDR2 SNEGSKA (reference sequence). For the CDR3, the DNA is TGCAGTGCTAGGAGGGGGACTAGCGGGAGAACAGATACGCAGTATTTT. Translating it yields CSARRGTSGRTDTQYF.

With respect to this clonotype: An end of the junction differs from the germline gene, which may be a read error. The chain combines TRBV5-1 with TRBJ2-5, with D unresolved. CDR3 size: 16 residues. The germline V gene has CDR1 SGHRS and CDR2 YFSETQ. CDR3 sequence reads: CASSLRTGGGQEAQYF. The CDR3 nucleotides read TGCGCCAGCAGCTTGAGGACGGGCGGTGGCCAAGAGGCCCAGTACTTC.

This clonotype was seen a few times. This could be a read error, since a much larger clone is one nucleotide away. V gene TRBV6-1 combines with J gene TRBJ2-1; the D is unclear. Trimming stripped 9 bases from V and 2 bases from J, with 14 bases between. Germline V CDR1 and CDR2: MNHNS, SASEGT. The CDR3 extends over 14 amino acids. The CDR3 here is CASSGRPPYNEQFF. The CDR3 nucleotides are TGTGCCAGTTCTGGGCGGCCCCCCTACAATGAGCAGTTCTTC.

This clonotype was seen at least ten times. J is TRBJ1-2 and V is TRBV29-1; D gene uncertain. The CDR3 totals 14 residues. Germline V CDR1 and CDR2: SQVTM, ANQGSEA. Trimming took off 2 bases at V and 1 base at J, with 11 bases between the two ends. CDR3 residues: CSVETHADNYGYTF. The CDR3 region has the DNA TGCAGCGTTGAAACCCACGCAGATAACTATGGCTACACCTTC. Looking up the rest from reference TRBV29-1 and TRBJ1-2 gives the full variable domain: SAVISQKPSRDICQRGTSLTIQCQVDSQVTMMFWYRQQPGQSLTLIATANQGSEATYESGFVIDKFPISRPNLTFSTLTVSNMSPEDSSIYLCSVETHADNYGYTFGSGTRLTVV.

In its sample, this clonotype was seen many times. This chain links TRBV9 with TRBJ2-5, with no clear D. Germline lookup yields CDR1 SGDLS and CDR2 YYNGEE. The CDR3 totals 15 residues. The germline V and J ends were trimmed by 3 bases and 1 base, with 13 bases remaining between them. The CDR3 sequence is CASSGPDGIQETQYF. CDR3 bases: TGTGCCAGCAGCGGCCCAGACGGCATCCAAGAGACCCAGTACTTC. The variable domain in full, completed from reference TRBV9 and TRBJ2-5, reads DSGVTQTPKHLITATGQRVTLRCSPRSGDLSVYWYQQSLDQGLQFLIQYYNGEERAKGNILERFSAQQFPDLHSELNLSSLELGDSALYFCASSGPDGIQETQYFGPGTRLLVL.

This clonotype was observed at least ten times. The chain is built from TRBV7-2 and TRBJ2-3; the D call may be TRBD1 or TRBD2 (5 bases each). The CDR3 sequence is 15 residues long. V lost 4 bases to trimming and J lost 4 bases, with 15 bases between them. Germline V lookup: CDR1 SGHTA, CDR2 FQGNSA. For the CDR3, the DNA is TGTGCCAGCAGCTCATTCCGGGGCATCGCAGATACGCAGTATTTT. As protein: CASSSFRGIADTQYF.

In this sample, this clonotype turned up many times. At one boundary the junction diverges from the germline segment, which might be a read error. This chain joins TRBV11-3 and TRBJ2-7, with D possibly matching TRBD1 (6 bases). This CDR3 comprises 12 residues. Germline CDR1 reads SGHNT; CDR2 reads YENEEA. CDR3 DNA sequence: TGTGCCAGCAGCTTAGATTACCTACGGACAGCCTTC. Amino acids: CASSLDYLRTAF.

The sample holds a few counts of this clonotype. The V gene is TRBV28, the J gene TRBJ1-2, with D possibly matching TRBD1 (5 bases). The V and J ends lost 2 bases and 3 bases respectively, with 7 bases between them. CDR3 length: 13 residues. Germline CDR1 is MDHEN and CDR2 is SYDVKM. The CDR3 bases are TGTGCCAGCAGTTTAGAGGGGTACTATGGCTACACCTTC. This gives the protein CASSLEGYYGYTF.